These T cell receptor beta chains were read from a single sample in a study of blood T cells in healthy people across ages. TCRdb analysed the 5' RACE reads with MiXCR anew, one entry per CDR3 protein. The data contain 850,000 to 1,300,000 distinct CDR3 sequences, around 43% of them singletons. Sequencing was performed on blood. These receptors came from a woman aged 55-69 years in good health. The CDR3 runs from the conserved cysteine through the conserved F or W. The D gene is left open where the match is weak. Clone size is not always given. Where it is, it says once, few, many or a class for expanded clones.

d_gene	abundance	v_gene	j_gene	CDR3aa	CDR3nt
TRBD2	few	TRBV29-1	TRBJ2-5	CSVEGVRGGGDQETQYF	TGCAGCGTTGAAGGCGTCAGAGGCGGGGGGGACCAAGAGACCCAGTACTTC
TRBD1	few	TRBV28	TRBJ1-4	CATGTGNEKLFF	TGTGCCACCGGGACAGGGAATGAAAAACTGTTTTTT
.	few	TRBV29-1	TRBJ2-3	CSVEGLGPDNPPGNPWGDTQYF	TGCAGCGTTGAAGGATTGGGGCCAGATAATCCCCCCGGGAACCCCTGGGGAGATACGCAGTATTTT
.	once	TRBV20-1	TRBJ2-2	CSAREAEKPTGELFF	TGCAGTGCTAGAGAAGCGGAGAAACCAACCGGGGAGCTGTTTTTT
TRBD2	.	TRBV6-6	TRBJ2-7	CASSLRLAARGWGEQYF	TGTGCCAGCAGTTTACGACTAGCGGCACGAGGGTGGGGTGAGCAGTACTTC
.	.	TRBV28	TRBJ1-5	CASGLLRGGLSNQPQHF	TGTGCCAGCGGCTTACTTAGGGGGGGACTAAGCAATCAGCCCCAGCATTTT
.	.	TRBV20-1	TRBJ2-3	CSARVVGADTQYF	TGCAGTGCTAGAGTTGTTGGGGCAGATACGCAGTATTTT
.	.	TRBV20-1	TRBJ2-3	CSARVPGTDTQYF	TGCAGTGCTAGAGTTCCGGGCACAGATACGCAGTATTTT
.	.	TRBV7-2	TRBJ1-6	CASSSPKQGLWTSPLHF	TGTGCCAGCAGCTCTCCAAAACAGGGATTATGGACTTCACCCCTCCACTTT
TRBD2	.	TRBV20-1	TRBJ2-5	CSATGGTSETQYF	TGCAGTGCTACCGGGGGGACCAGCGAGACCCAGTACTTC
.	.	TRBV5-1	TRBJ2-1	CASSLARPSYNEQFF	TGCGCCAGCAGCTTGGCCCGGCCCTCCTACAATGAGCAGTTCTTC
.	.	TRBV20-1	TRBJ1-2	CSAPRGVTYGYTF	TGCAGTGCCCCGAGGGGGGTGACCTATGGCTACACCTTC
TRBD2	.	TRBV5-4	TRBJ2-7	CASSARTSGRATEYF	TGTGCCAGCAGCGCCCGGACTAGCGGGAGGGCCACCGAGTACTTC
.	.	TRBV20-1	TRBJ1-2	CSARYGGDYGYTF	TGCAGTGCTAGATACGGGGGGGACTATGGCTACACCTTC
.	.	TRBV20-1	TRBJ1-2	CSARRTAPGGYTF	TGCAGTGCTAGAAGGACAGCGCCTGGAGGCTACACCTTC
TRBD2	.	TRBV7-3	TRBJ2-2	CASSFIAGGPGGELFF	TGTGCCAGCAGCTTCATAGCGGGAGGGCCAGGCGGGGAGCTGTTTTTT
TRBD2	few	TRBV11-2	TRBJ2-1	CASSPDSGDEQFF	TGTGCCAGCAGCCCCGACAGCGGGGATGAGCAGTTCTTC
.	few	TRBV7-2	TRBJ2-1	CASSLGRVYNEQFF	TGTGCCAGCAGCTTAGGTCGGGTCTACAATGAGCAGTTCTTC
.	.	TRBV27	TRBJ1-6	CASSPIRRDSPLHF	TGTGCCAGCAGTCCTATTCGGCGGGATTCACCCCTCCACTTT
.	.	TRBV10-3	TRBJ2-3	CAGRGLTTDTQYF	TGTGCGGGGCGGGGCCTCACCACAGATACGCAGTATTTT
.	few	TRBV7-2	TRBJ1-4	CASSPAGSTNEKLFF	TGTGCCAGCAGCCCCGCAGGGTCGACTAATGAAAAACTGTTTTTT
.	.	TRBV5-6	TRBJ2-7	CASSLDFIEQYF	TGTGCCAGCAGCTTGGATTTTATCGAGCAGTACTTC
TRBD2	.	TRBV28	TRBJ2-7	CVSSFVAGGSYEQYF	TGTGTCAGCAGTTTCGTGGCGGGAGGATCCTACGAGCAGTACTTC
TRBD1	few	TRBV29-1	TRBJ2-5	CSVETGQGQSETQYF	TGCAGCGTTGAAACAGGACAGGGACAATCGGAGACCCAGTACTTC
.	many	TRBV3-1	TRBJ2-5	CASSQVVETQYF	TGTGCCAGCAGCCAGGTGGTTGAGACCCAGTACTTC
TRBD1	few	TRBV7-2	TRBJ1-4	CASSFDRGSEKLFF	TGTGCCAGCAGCTTCGACAGGGGAAGTGAAAAACTGTTTTTT
.	.	TRBV28	TRBJ2-1	CASIPWGYNEQFF	TGTGCCAGCATCCCATGGGGTTACAATGAGCAGTTCTTC
.	few	TRBV2	TRBJ2-5	CASGGRQETQYF	TGTGCCAGCGGTGGGCGCCAAGAGACCCAGTACTTC
.	.	TRBV4-3	TRBJ1-2	CASSRGQPWEGYTF	TGCGCCAGCAGCCGAGGACAACCCTGGGAGGGCTACACCTTC
TRBD1	few	TRBV5-1	TRBJ1-2	CASRLDRAQYGYTF	TGCGCCAGCAGGTTGGACAGGGCGCAATACGGCTACACCTTC
.	.	TRBV28	TRBJ2-5	CASSLGSWGRNEQYF	TGTGCCAGCAGCCTGGGATCTTGGGGGCGGAATGAGCAGTACTTC
TRBD2	.	TRBV4-2	TRBJ2-1	CASSHPSGSIYEQFF	TGTGCCAGCAGCCATCCTAGCGGGAGTATATATGAGCAGTTCTTC
TRBD1	.	TRBV6-1	TRBJ2-3	CASGRTGETDTQYF	TGTGCCAGCGGTAGGACAGGGGAAACAGATACGCAGTATTTT
TRBD1	.	TRBV30	TRBJ1-2	CAWLPEGQSGYTF	TGTGCCTGGTTACCCGAGGGACAGAGCGGCTACACCTTC
TRBD2	few	TRBV5-1	TRBJ2-3	CASRVDPGTSGSSQYF	TGCGCCAGCAGAGTTGACCCCGGGACTAGCGGGAGTTCGCAGTATTTT
TRBD1	.	TRBV9	TRBJ2-7	CASSVGQGASSYEQYF	TGTGCCAGCAGCGTAGGACAGGGGGCCAGCTCCTACGAGCAGTACTTC
.	.	TRBV20-1	TRBJ2-3	CSARVPLRGPDTQYF	TGCAGTGCTAGAGTCCCCCTCAGGGGCCCAGATACGCAGTATTTT
.	many	TRBV5-1	TRBJ1-6	CASSPGTPNSPLHF	TGTGCCAGCAGTCCCGGGACCCCGAATTCACCCCTCCACTTT
.	few	TRBV12-3/TRBV12-4	TRBJ1-1	CASRSRGWNTEAFF	TGTGCCAGCAGGTCGCGGGGGTGGAACACTGAAGCTTTCTTT
.	few	TRBV10-3	TRBJ2-1	CAISALMTATRGEQFF	TGTGCCATCAGTGCCCTGATGACGGCAACCCGTGGTGAGCAGTTCTTC
TRBD1	few	TRBV20-1	TRBJ1-1	CSARRTGGEVNTEAFF	TGCAGTGCTAGGCGGACAGGGGGGGAAGTGAACACTGAAGCTTTCTTT
.	.	TRBV10-3	TRBJ1-2	CAISGVTVGDYGYTF	TGTGCCATCAGTGGGGTCACGGTCGGTGACTATGGCTACACCTTC
TRBD1	.	TRBV27	TRBJ1-2	CASSFWQGAGYGYTF	TGTGCCAGCAGTTTTTGGCAGGGGGCAGGATATGGCTACACCTTC
.	few	TRBV18	TRBJ2-5	CASSPDLGTETQYF	TGTGCCAGCTCACCAGATCTCGGGACGGAGACCCAGTACTTC